Described below is a single T cell receptor (beta chain) sequence and its context. Its specificity is not known. The data were taken from a study of Ad26.COV2.S vaccination and SARS-CoV-2 variants. Study-level background: The Ad26.COV2.S arm of the COV1001 trial was where the donor was placed.

There are 13 residues in the CDR3. Germline V lookup: CDR1 ENHRY, CDR2 SYGVKD. V lost 9 bases, J lost 5 bases, and 17 bases lay in between. The protocol was immunoSEQ multiplex PCR, while the TCRdb copy is restricted to in-frame clones and leaves out a portion. The table lists roughly 700,000 clones, roughly nine tenths of them singletons. Treatment reported: 15 to 20 received Ad26.COV2.S at low or high dose, single or two shots; about 5 received placebo; per-sample allocation not given. Sampling was performed 63 days after the first vaccine or placebo injection. Overall study findings and caveats: Breadth of non-spike TCRs did not differ between vaccinees and placebo recipients.

This sample comprised peripheral blood, obtained in a trial of Ad26.COV2.S vaccine versus placebo. This TCR was sampled from a person aged 18-65 years who received the Ad26.COV2.S COVID-19 vaccine or a placebo. The rearrangement joins TRBV10-3 to TRBJ2-7; a weak D match, TRBD2 (5 bases). CDR3 in DNA: TGTGCCATACTGGCCACGGGATACGACGAGCAGTACTTC. Residues: CAILATGYDEQYF.